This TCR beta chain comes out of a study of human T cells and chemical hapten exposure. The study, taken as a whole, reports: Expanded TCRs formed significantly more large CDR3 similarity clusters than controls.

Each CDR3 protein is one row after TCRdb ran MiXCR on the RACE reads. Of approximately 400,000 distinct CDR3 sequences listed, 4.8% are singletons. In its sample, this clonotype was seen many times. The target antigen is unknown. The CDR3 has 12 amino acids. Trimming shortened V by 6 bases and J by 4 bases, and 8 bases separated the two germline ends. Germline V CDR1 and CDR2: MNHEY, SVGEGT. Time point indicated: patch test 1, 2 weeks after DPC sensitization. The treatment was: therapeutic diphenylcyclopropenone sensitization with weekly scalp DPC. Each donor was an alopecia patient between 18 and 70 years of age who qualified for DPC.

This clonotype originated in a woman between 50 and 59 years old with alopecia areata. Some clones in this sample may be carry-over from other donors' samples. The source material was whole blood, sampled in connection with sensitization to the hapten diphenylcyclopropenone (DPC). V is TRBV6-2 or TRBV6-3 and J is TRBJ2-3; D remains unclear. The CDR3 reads CASSTWADTQYF. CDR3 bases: TGTGCCAGCAGCACTTGGGCAGATACGCAGTATTTT.